This T cell receptor (beta chain) emerged from a study of read filtering for tumor transcriptome and immune sequencing. Study at large: The cohort had over 16 men and more than 13 women aged roughly 40 to 80, mean around 63 years. By R-ISS, stages I, II and III held about 8, 15 and 7 patients.

From about 400 ng of RNA, a library with molecular barcoded alpha/delta and beta/gamma adaptors was made. TCRdb fed the reads into MiXCR, producing one record per CDR3 protein. The sample has about 130,000 distinct CDR3 sequences, 13% seen once; the top ten hold around 8.2%. Whole-study results and caveats: Single-read clonotypes: about 83% of IR-seq clonotypes (around 3.4% of reads), almost 75% of RNA-seq clonotypes (approximately 45% of reads).

Looked up from germline, CDR1 is MNHNS and CDR2 is SASEGT. CDR3 length: 15 residues. Trimming took 2 bases from V and 12 from J, leaving 23 bases between them. This clonotype was counted at least ten times. The antigen remains unidentified. The sequencing sample was made of a population of CD138-negative cells sorted from bone marrow. The sequence was obtained from a donor at least 40 years old with multiple myeloma. The chain has TRBV6-1 and TRBJ2-7; weak D call: TRBD2 (5 bases). CDR3 nucleotides: TGTGCCAGCAGTGAAATATCGGCGGCAGAGGGTGTCCTGTACTTC. Translated, it gives CASSEISAAEGVLYF.